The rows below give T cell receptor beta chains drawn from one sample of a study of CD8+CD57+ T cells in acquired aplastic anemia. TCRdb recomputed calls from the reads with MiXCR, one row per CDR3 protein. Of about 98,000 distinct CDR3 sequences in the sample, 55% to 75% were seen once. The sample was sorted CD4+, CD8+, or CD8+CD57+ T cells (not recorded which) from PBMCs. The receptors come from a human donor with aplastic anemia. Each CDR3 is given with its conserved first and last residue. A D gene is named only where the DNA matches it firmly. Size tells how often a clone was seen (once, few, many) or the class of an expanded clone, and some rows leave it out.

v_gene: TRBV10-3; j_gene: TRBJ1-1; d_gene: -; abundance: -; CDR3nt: TGTGCCATCCAGGGAATGAACACTGAAGCTTTCTTT; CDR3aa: CAIQGMNTEAFF
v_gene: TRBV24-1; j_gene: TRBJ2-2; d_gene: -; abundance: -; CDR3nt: TGTGCCACCAGTGGGACCGGGGAGCTGTTTTTT; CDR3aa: CATSGTGELFF
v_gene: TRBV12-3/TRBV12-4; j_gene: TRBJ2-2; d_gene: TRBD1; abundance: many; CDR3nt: TGTGCCAGCAGCAGGGACAGGTCGAACACCGGGGAGCTGTTTTTT; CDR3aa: CASSRDRSNTGELFF
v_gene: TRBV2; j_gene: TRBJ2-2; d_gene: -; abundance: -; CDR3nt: TGTGCCAGCAGGAAGGACGTCACCGGGGAGCCGTTTTTT; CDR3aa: CASRKDVTGEPFF
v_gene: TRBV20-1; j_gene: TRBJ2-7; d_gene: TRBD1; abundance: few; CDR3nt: TGCAGTGCTAGAGAATTGGACAGGATGCACGAGCAGTACTTC; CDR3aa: CSARELDRMHEQYF
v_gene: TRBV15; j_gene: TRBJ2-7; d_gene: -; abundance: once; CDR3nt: TGTGCCACCAGCAGAGATCCAGGGAATACCTACGAGCAGTACTTC; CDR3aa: CATSRDPGNTYEQYF
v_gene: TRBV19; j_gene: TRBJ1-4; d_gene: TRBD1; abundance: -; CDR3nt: TGTGCCAGTAGTATTACAGGGGCGCATAATAATGAAAAACTGTTTTTT; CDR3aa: CASSITGAHNNEKLFF
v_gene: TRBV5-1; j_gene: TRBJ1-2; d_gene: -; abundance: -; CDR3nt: TGCGCCAGCAGCTTGGGTAGTTCGTCCAGGGCCTTCGGCTACACCTTC; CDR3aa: CASSLGSSSRAFGYTF
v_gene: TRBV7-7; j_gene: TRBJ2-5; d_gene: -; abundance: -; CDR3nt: TGTGCTAGCAGCTTAAGTATTAAGGAGACCCAGTACTTC; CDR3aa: CASSLSIKETQYF
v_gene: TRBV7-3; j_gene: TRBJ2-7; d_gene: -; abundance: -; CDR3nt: TGTGCCAGCAGCAGGGAGAATCTCTACGAGCAGTACTTC; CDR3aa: CASSRENLYEQYF
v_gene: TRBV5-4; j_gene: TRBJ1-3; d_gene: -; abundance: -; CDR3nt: TGTGCCAGCAGCCCGGGTGGGGGGCGTGGAAACACCATATATTTT; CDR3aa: CASSPGGGRGNTIYF
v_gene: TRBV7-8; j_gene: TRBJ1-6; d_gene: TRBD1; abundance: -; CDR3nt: TGTGCCAGCAGCTCGACAGGGTATAATTCACCCCTCCACTTT; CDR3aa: CASSSTGYNSPLHF
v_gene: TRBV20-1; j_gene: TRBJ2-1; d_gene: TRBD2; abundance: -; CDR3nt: TGCAGTGCTAGGGTCTTCGGCCTAGCGGGGACCGATTACAATGAGCAGTTCTTC; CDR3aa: CSARVFGLAGTDYNEQFF
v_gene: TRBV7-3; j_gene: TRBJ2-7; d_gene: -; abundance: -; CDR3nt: TGTGCCAGCAGCCCGGACATTACCTACGAGCAGTACTTC; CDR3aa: CASSPDITYEQYF
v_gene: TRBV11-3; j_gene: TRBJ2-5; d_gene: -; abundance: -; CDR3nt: TGTGCCAGCAGCTTAACCCCAGGGGATCAAGAGACCCAGTACTTC; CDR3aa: CASSLTPGDQETQYF
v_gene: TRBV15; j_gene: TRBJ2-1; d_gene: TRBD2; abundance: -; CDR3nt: TGTGCCACCAGCTACGAAGGACTAGCCGAGCAGTTCTTC; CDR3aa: CATSYEGLAEQFF
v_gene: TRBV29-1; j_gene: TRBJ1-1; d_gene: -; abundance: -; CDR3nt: TGCAGCGTTGATAGTGGCCCCTCGCCCACTGAAGCTTTCTTT; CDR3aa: CSVDSGPSPTEAFF
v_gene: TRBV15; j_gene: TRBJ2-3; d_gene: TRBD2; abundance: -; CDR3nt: TGTGCCACTCTGACTAGCGGGATGGCAGATACGCAGTATTTT; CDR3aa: CATLTSGMADTQYF
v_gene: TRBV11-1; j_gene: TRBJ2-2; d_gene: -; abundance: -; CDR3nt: TGTGCCAGCAGCTTAGAGGGCGGGTACGGCACCGGGGAGCTGTTTTTT; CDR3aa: CASSLEGGYGTGELFF
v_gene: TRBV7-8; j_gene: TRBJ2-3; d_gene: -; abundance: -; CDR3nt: TGTGCCAGCAGCGATTATAGGAAACAGGCGTATTTT; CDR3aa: CASSDYRKQAYF
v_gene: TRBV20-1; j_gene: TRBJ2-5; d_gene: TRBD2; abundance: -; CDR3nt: TGCAGTGCTAGACCCCCTAGCGGATCACAAGAGACCCAGTACTTC; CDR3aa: CSARPPSGSQETQYF
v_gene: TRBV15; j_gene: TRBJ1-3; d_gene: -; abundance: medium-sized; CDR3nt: TGTGCCACCAGCAGAGATCGGGGGTCTGGAAACACCATATATTTT; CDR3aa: CATSRDRGSGNTIYF
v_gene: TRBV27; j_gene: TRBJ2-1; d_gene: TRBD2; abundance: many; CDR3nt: TGTGCCAGCAGTCGGACTAGCCGCCGGGAGCAGTTCTTC; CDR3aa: CASSRTSRREQFF
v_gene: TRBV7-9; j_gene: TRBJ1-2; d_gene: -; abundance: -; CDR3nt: TGTGCCAGCAAGGGAGGACAGTTCGATGGCTACACCTTC; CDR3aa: CASKGGQFDGYTF
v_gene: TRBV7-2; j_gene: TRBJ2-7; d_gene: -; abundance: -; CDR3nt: TGTGCCAGCAGCTTAGACCGATCGTCCGAGCAGTACTTC; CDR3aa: CASSLDRSSEQYF
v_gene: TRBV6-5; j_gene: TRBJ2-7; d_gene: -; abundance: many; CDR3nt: TGTGCCAGCAATTCTGCGGGGAGTTTCTATGAGCAGTACTTC; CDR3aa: CASNSAGSFYEQYF
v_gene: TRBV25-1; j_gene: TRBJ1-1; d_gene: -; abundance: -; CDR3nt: TGTGCCAGCAGCCCAACGAGGGCAGGTACAACGAGAACTGAAGCTTTCTTT; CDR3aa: CASSPTRAGTTRTEAFF
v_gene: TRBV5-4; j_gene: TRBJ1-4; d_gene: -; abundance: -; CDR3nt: TGTGCCAGCAGCTTGGACGGGAGCGGACTGTTTTTT; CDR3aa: CASSLDGSGLFF
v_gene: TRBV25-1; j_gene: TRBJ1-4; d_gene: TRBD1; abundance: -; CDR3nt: TGTGCCAGCAGTGCCTCGACAGGGCTTCGTGCTAATGAAAAACTGTTTTTT; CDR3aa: CASSASTGLRANEKLFF
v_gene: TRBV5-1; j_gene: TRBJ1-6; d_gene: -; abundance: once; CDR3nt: TGCGCCAGCAGCTTGTCGGTGCAGGGTGATTCACCCCTCCACTTT; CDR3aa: CASSLSVQGDSPLHF
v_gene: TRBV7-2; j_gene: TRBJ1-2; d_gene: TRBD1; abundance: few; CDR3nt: TGTGCCAGCAGCCACCCAGGGGGCAGTGGCTACACCTTC; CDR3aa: CASSHPGGSGYTF
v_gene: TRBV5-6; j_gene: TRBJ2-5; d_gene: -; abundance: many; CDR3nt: TGTGCCAGCAGCCACCGGATTCGAGGGGGTGAAGAGACCCAGTACTTC; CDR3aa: CASSHRIRGGEETQYF
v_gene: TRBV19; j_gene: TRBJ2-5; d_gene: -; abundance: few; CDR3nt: TGTGCCAGTAGTATAATGGCGGAAGAGACCCAGTACTTC; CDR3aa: CASSIMAEETQYF
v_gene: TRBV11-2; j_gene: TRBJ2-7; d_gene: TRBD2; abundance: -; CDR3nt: TGTGCCAGCAGCTCACCGGGACTAGCGATCTCCTACGAGCAGTACTTC; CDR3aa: CASSSPGLAISYEQYF
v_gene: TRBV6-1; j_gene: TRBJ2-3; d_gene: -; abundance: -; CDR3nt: TGTGCCAGCAGTGAAGGGGCAGGCAACACAGATACGCAGTATTTT; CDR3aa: CASSEGAGNTDTQYF
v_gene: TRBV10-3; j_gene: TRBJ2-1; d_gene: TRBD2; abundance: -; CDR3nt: TGTGCCATCAGTGAGAAACTAGCGGAGACGGTTGAGCAGTTCTTC; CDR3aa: CAISEKLAETVEQFF
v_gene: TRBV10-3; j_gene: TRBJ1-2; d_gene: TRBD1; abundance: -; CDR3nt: TGTGCCATCAGGGGGACAGTTCTCGACTACACCTTC; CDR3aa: CAIRGTVLDYTF
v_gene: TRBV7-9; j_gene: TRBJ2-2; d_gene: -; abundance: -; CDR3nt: TGTGCCAGCAGCTTAATGGCCGGGGAGCTGTTTTTT; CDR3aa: CASSLMAGELFF
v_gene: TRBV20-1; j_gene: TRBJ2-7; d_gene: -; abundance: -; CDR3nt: TGCAGTGCTACCACAGAGGAGGTTGTCTACGAGCAGTACTTC; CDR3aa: CSATTEEVVYEQYF
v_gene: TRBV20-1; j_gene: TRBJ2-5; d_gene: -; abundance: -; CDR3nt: TGCAGTGCTAGCGACGACAGGCAAGAGACCCAGTACTTC; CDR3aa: CSASDDRQETQYF